This T cell receptor beta chain was captured by sequencing in a study of T cell repertoires in cytomegalovirus infection. The CDR3 covers 14 residues. Germline CDR1 SGHTA, CDR2 FQGNSA. One entry per CDR3 protein results from TCRdb running MiXCR on the reads. The sample carries about 490,000 distinct CDR3 sequences, approximately 25% recorded once. This clonotype was recorded at least ten times. The junction and the germline gene differ at one end; a read error may be behind it. This clonotype was sampled from a human donor in good health (CMV status not recorded). Some clones in this sample may be carry-over from other donors' samples. Sequencing was done on a sample of PBMCs. This chain links TRBV7-2 with TRBJ1-5, with D hard to call. CDR3 nucleotides: TGTGCCAGCCGCTTAGATGTAAGCAATCAGCCCCAGCATTTT. Its translation is CASRLDVSNQPQHF.